These 25 T cell receptor beta chains were sequenced from one sample in a study of technical replicates of blood from several donors. Assay used: immunoSEQ multiplex PCR; TCRdb lists only in-frame clones, some missing. The table shows tens of thousands of clones, with around 93% occurring only once. Material: T cells isolated from PBMCs. These receptors were collected from a human donor in good health.

This chain joins TRBV7-9 and TRBJ1-2; D is possibly TRBD1 (6 bases). Trimming pared 2 bases from V and 8 bases from J, leaving 12 bases between. CDR1 SEHNR and CDR2 FQNEAQ come from the germline V gene (reference sequence). CDR3 length: 13 residues. CDR3: CASSLSSDSGYTF. The CDR3 DNA reads TGTGCCAGCAGCTTATCCTCGGACAGCGGCTACACCTTC. The whole variable domain, remainder taken from reference TRBV7-9 and TRBJ1-2, is DTGVSQNPRHKITKRGQNVTFRCDPISEHNRLYWYRQTLGQGPEFLTYFQNEAQLEKSRLLSDRFSAERPKGSFSTLEIQRTEQGDSAMYLCASSLSSDSGYTFGSGTRLTVV.

This rearrangement joins TRBV7-2 to TRBJ1-2; the D gene is possibly TRBD1 (6 bases). Trimming shortened V by 5 bases and J by 3 bases, and 10 bases separated the two germline ends. This CDR3 is built from 13 residues. The germline CDR1 and CDR2 sequences are SGHTA and FQGNSA. The CDR3 DNA reads as TGTGCCAGCAGCCAGGGGACCTACTATGGCTACACCTTC. Residues: CASSQGTYYGYTF.

The chain carries TRBV7-2 and TRBJ2-7, with D perhaps matching TRBD2 (5 bases). V dropped 3 bases and J dropped 1 base, with 10 bases sitting between them. Looked up from germline, CDR1 is SGHTA and CDR2 is FQGNSA. This CDR3 comprises 14 residues. The CDR3 region is CASSFYGDSYEQYF. CDR3 nucleotide sequence: TGTGCCAGCAGCTTTTACGGGGATTCCTACGAGCAGTACTTC. The variable domain in full, with the rest retrieved from reference TRBV7-2 and TRBJ2-7, is GAGVSQSPSNKVTEKGKDVELRCDPISGHTALYWYRQSLGQGLEFLIYFQGNSAPDKSGLPSDRFSAERTGGSVSTLTIQRTQQEDSAVYLCASSFYGDSYEQYFGPGTRLTVT.

The V gene is TRBV7-9, the J gene TRBJ2-1; 11 bases match TRBD2. With V trimmed by 3 bases and J by 6 bases, 4 bases remained unmatched. This CDR3 has 15 residues. Germline CDR1 and CDR2: SEHNR and FQNEAQ (reference sequence). The chain's CDR3 is CASSLGLAESNEQFF. Here the CDR3 DNA reads TGTGCCAGCAGCTTGGGACTAGCGGAGTCCAATGAGCAGTTCTTC.

The chain combines TRBV30 with TRBJ1-4; D perhaps matches TRBD1 (6 bases). There are 15 residues in the CDR3. CDR1 GTSNPN and CDR2 SVGIG come from the germline V gene (reference sequence). The V end was cut by 3 bases, the J end by 0 bases, with 11 bases between. CDR3 amino acids: CAWSQGIATNEKLFF. CDR3 nucleotides: TGTGCCTGGAGCCAGGGGATAGCAACTAATGAAAAACTGTTTTTT.

The chain joins TRBV30 to TRBJ1-2, with 7 bases matching TRBD1. The junction had 14 bases not matched to a gene; V was cut back by 5 bases and J by 5 bases. This CDR3 is built from 15 residues. Germline V gene data show CDR1 as GTSNPN and CDR2 as SVGIG (reference sequence). CDR3 region: CAWVGAEGAPYGYTF. CDR3 nucleotides: TGTGCCTGGGTCGGGGCGGAGGGGGCCCCTTATGGCTACACCTTC.

The chain recombines TRBV7-3 with TRBJ1-1; D is possibly TRBD1 (6 bases). Germline V CDR1 and CDR2: SGHTA, FQGTGA. The CDR3 runs 13 residues. V dropped 5 bases and J dropped 5 bases, with 12 bases sitting between them. CDR3: CASSTHRDTEAFF. The DNA for the CDR3 is TGTGCCAGCAGCACCCACAGGGATACTGAAGCTTTCTTT.

V is TRBV28 and J is TRBJ1-5, with D possibly matching TRBD1 (5 bases). Between the trimmed V and J ends, which lost 3 bases and 9 bases, there was a span of 18 bases. This CDR3 spans 15 amino acids. CDR1 and CDR2 from the germline V gene are MDHEN and SYDVKM. The CDR3 DNA reads as TGTGCCAGCAGTTTTAAAATGGGGCCTGGTTTGCCCCAGCATTTT. Amino acids: CASSFKMGPGLPQHF.

J is TRBJ1-1 and V is TRBV5-6; D gene unclear. Germline-derived CDR1 and CDR2 are SGHDT and YYEEEE. The CDR3 sequence is 15 residues long. V lost 0 bases to trimming and J lost 1 base, with 10 bases between them. Here the CDR3 DNA reads TGTGCCAGCAGCTTGGCCGGCAGGTGGAACACTGAAGCTTTCTTT. It codes for CASSLAGRWNTEAFF.

The V gene is TRBV27, the J gene TRBJ1-2, with 7 bases fitting TRBD1. This CDR3 contains 15 residues. Trimming removed 5 bases from V and 0 bases from J; junction bases left unmatched: 6. The germline CDR1 and CDR2 sequences are MNHEY and SMNVEV (reference sequence). CDR3 region: CASSPMGQTNYGYTF. The CDR3 DNA follows: TGTGCCAGCAGTCCGATGGGACAGACTAACTATGGCTACACCTTC.

In nucleotides, the CDR3 is TGTGCCAGCAGCCATACTTCCCTAGCGCTACAAGAGACCCAGTACTTC. Protein product: CASSHTSLALQETQYF. This chain joins TRBV6-6 and TRBJ2-5, with D possibly matching TRBD2 (6 bases). Trimming shortened V by 6 bases and J by 2 bases, and 19 bases separated the two germline ends. The CDR3 has 16 residues. Germline V gene data show CDR1 as MNHNY and CDR2 as SVGAGI (reference sequence).

The chain carries TRBV5-1 and TRBJ2-7, with 7 bases matching TRBD1. CDR3 size: 16 residues. V lost 2 bases to trimming and J lost 2 bases; unmatched junction nucleotides: 10. Germline CDR1 reads SGHRS; CDR2 reads YFSETQ. The CDR3 region is CASSFDTAGGAYEQYF. CDR3 sequence (DNA): TGCGCCAGCAGCTTCGATACGGCAGGGGGTGCCTACGAGCAGTACTTC.

The V call is TRBV15, the J call TRBJ1-5; 8 bases match TRBD1. V gave up 3 bases and J gave up 5 bases; unmatched junction bases: 3. The CDR3 sequence is 14 residues long. The germline V gene has CDR1 LNHNV and CDR2 YYDKDF (reference sequence). CDR3 bases: TGTGCCACCAGCAGGGGGACAGGCTATCAGCCCCAGCATTTT. Translating it yields CATSRGTGYQPQHF.

This clone showed up just once. J is TRBJ1-2 and V is TRBV6-5; 7 nucleotides line up with TRBD1. V lost 5 bases, J lost 8 bases, and 11 bases stayed unmatched. The CDR3 spans 14 residues. The germline gives CDR1 MNHEY, CDR2 SVGAGI. The CDR3 protein is CASSGQALGKGYTF. CDR3 nucleotides: TGTGCCAGCAGTGGACAGGCGCTCGGGAAGGGCTACACCTTC.

In nucleotides, the CDR3 is TGTGCCAGCAGTTGGGGGCCCAAAAACATTCAGTACTTC. Residues: CASSWGPKNIQYF. The gene calls are TRBV27 and TRBJ2-4, with a tentative D call TRBD1 (6 bases). The V end was cut by 4 bases, the J end by 2 bases, with 6 bases between. This CDR3 spans 13 amino acids. From germline, CDR1 is MNHEY and CDR2 SMNVEV (reference sequence).

The CDR3 reads CSVSQGSYGYTF. The CDR3 DNA sequence: TGCAGCGTATCCCAGGGGAGCTATGGCTACACCTTC. V is TRBV29-1 and J is TRBJ1-2, with D possibly TRBD1 on 6 matching bases. The germline V and J ends were trimmed by 6 bases and 4 bases, with 12 bases remaining between them. This CDR3 spans 12 amino acids. Germline CDR1 SQVTM, CDR2 ANQGSEA. The full variable domain, in which reference TRBV29-1 and TRBJ1-2 provide the parts outside the CDR3, is SAVISQKPSRDICQRGTSLTIQCQVDSQVTMMFWYRQQPGQSLTLIATANQGSEATYESGFVIDKFPISRPNLTFSTLTVSNMSPEDSSIYLCSVSQGSYGYTFGSGTRLTVV.

This chain connects TRBV5-8 to TRBJ1-5, with TRBD1 matching 9 bases. Unmatched junction bases numbered 7, after V lost 4 bases and J lost 5 bases. Looked up from germline, CDR1 is SGHTS and CDR2 is YDEGEE. This CDR3 comprises 15 residues. CDR3 nucleotide sequence: TGTGCCAGCAGCATCGACAGGGGGGCGGATCAGCCCCAGCATTTT. This translates into CASSIDRGADQPQHF.

The V gene is TRBV27, the J gene TRBJ2-7; no clear D. Looked up from germline, CDR1 is MNHEY and CDR2 is SMNVEV (reference sequence). V lost 2 bases to trimming and J lost 1 base, with 6 bases between them. The CDR3 totals 13 residues. The CDR3 DNA sequence: TGTGCCAGCAGTTTAGGTCTATCCTACGAGCAGTACTTC. Amino acid sequence: CASSLGLSYEQYF.

The gene calls are TRBV29-1 and TRBJ1-3; D call uncertain. The ends were cut back, 1 base at V and 2 bases at J, with 9 bases in the middle. This CDR3 has 14 residues. Germline values: CDR1 SQVTM, CDR2 ANQGSEA. The CDR3 loop reads CSVEGESPGNTIYF. The CDR3 DNA sequence: TGCAGCGTTGAAGGAGAAAGCCCTGGAAACACCATATATTTT.

Comments on this clone: At one end, the junction sequence differs from germline, possibly due to a read error. V gene TRBV7-7 combines with J gene TRBJ2-5; D perhaps matches TRBD2 (5 bases). CDR1 is SSHAT and CDR2 is FNYEAQ in the germline V gene (reference sequence). The length of the CDR3 is 14 residues. CDR3 bases: TGTGCTAGCAGCTTAGGCGGAGGACAAGAGACCCAGTACTTC. Its translation: CASSLGGGQETQYF.

The chain links TRBV2 to TRBJ1-2; 9 bases fit TRBD1. Germline CDR1 and CDR2: SNHLY and FYNNEI. The CDR3 consists of 13 residues. J gave up 8 bases and V 8 bases, and 9 bases lay outside the gene matches. Here the CDR3 reads CASGLQGARGYTF. The CDR3 DNA sequence: TGTGCCAGCGGTTTACAGGGGGCGCGAGGCTACACCTTC. Filled out from reference TRBV2 and TRBJ1-2, the complete variable domain reads EPEVTQTPSHQVTQMGQEVILRCVPISNHLYFYWYRQILGQKVEFLVSFYNNEISEKSEIFDDQFSVERPDGSNFTLKIRSTKLEDSAMYFCASGLQGARGYTFGSGTRLTVV.

The rearrangement joins TRBV11-2 to TRBJ2-7; TRBD2 matches at 10 bases. The CDR3 consists of 15 residues. J was trimmed by 4 bases and V by 2 bases; bases with no gene match: 5. Per germline, CDR1 SGHAT and CDR2 FQNNGV. CDR3 bases: TGTGCCAGCAGCTTATTAGCGGGAGGACTATACGAGCAGTACTTC. Translation: CASSLLAGGLYEQYF. The variable domain in full, completed from reference TRBV11-2 and TRBJ2-7, reads EAGVAQSPRYKIIEKRQSVAFWCNPISGHATLYWYQQILGQGPKLLIQFQNNGVVDDSQLPKDRFSAERLKGVDSTLKIQPAKLEDSAVYLCASSLLAGGLYEQYFGPGTRLTVT.

The chain carries TRBV6-5 and TRBJ1-1, with D perhaps matching TRBD1 (6 bases). The CDR3 is made up of 15 amino acids. The V end lost 1 base, the J end lost 0 bases, and 9 bases lay between the germline ends. Germline-derived CDR1 and CDR2 are MNHEY and SVGAGI. This chain's CDR3 is CASSYYTGMNTEAFF. DNA for the CDR3: TGTGCCAGCAGTTACTATACAGGGATGAACACTGAAGCTTTCTTT.

The rearrangement uses TRBV28 and TRBJ1-1, with TRBD1 identical over 10 bases. The CDR3 runs to 16 residues. J gave up 4 bases and V 2 bases, and 7 bases lay outside the gene matches. Per germline, CDR1 MDHEN and CDR2 SYDVKM. CDR3 DNA sequence: TGTGCCAGCAGTTTAGTCCGACAGGGGGCTTTCACTGAAGCTTTCTTT. Encoded protein: CASSLVRQGAFTEAFF.

J is TRBJ2-2 and V is TRBV5-1; unclear D gene. V was trimmed by 2 bases and J by 2 bases, leaving 7 bases between them. The CDR3 is 14 residues long. Germline V lookup: CDR1 SGHRS, CDR2 YFSETQ. The CDR3 DNA reads as TGCGCCAGCAGCTTAAACTCAAACACCGGGGAGCTGTTTTTT. Translating it yields CASSLNSNTGELFF.